These 14 T cell receptor beta chains came from one sample sequenced in a study of control samples from healthy donors and cancer patients. The protocol was immunoSEQ multiplex PCR, while the TCRdb copy is restricted to in-frame clones and leaves out a portion. The data contain about 160,000 clones, approximately 96% of them singletons. Material: blood. All receptors derive from a woman in her twenties or thirties in good health.

The CDR3 loop is CASSLLGRKDYGYTF. CDR3 in DNA: TGTGCCAGCAGCTTGCTTGGAAGGAAGGACTATGGCTACACCTTC. This chain connects TRBV5-6 to TRBJ1-2; no reliable D call. The CDR3 has 15 amino acids. Germline CDR1 reads SGHDT; CDR2 reads YYEEEE. Trimming removed 1 base from V and 3 bases from J, with 13 bases in between.

The rearrangement joins TRBV6-5 to TRBJ2-7; possible D gene TRBD2, 5 bases. V lost 3 bases to trimming and J lost 3 bases, with 18 bases between them. CDR1 is MNHEY and CDR2 is SVGAGI in the germline V gene. This CDR3 has 16 residues. The CDR3 sequence is CASSYSSPPGNYEQYF. CDR3 nucleotide sequence: TGTGCCAGCAGTTATTCCAGCCCCCCGGGGAACTACGAGCAGTACTTC.

V is TRBV4-1 and J is TRBJ2-7; 10 bases agree with TRBD2. The CDR3 runs to 16 residues. Trimming took 0 bases from V and 5 from J; bases not matched to a gene: 7. Germline V gene data show CDR1 as MGHRA and CDR2 as YSYEKL. This CDR3 reads CASSQDWASGSDEQYF. For the CDR3, the DNA is TGCGCCAGCAGCCAAGATTGGGCTAGCGGGAGTGACGAGCAGTACTTC.

V usage is TRBV28 and J usage is TRBJ1-3; D gene uncertain. Germline loops: CDR1 MDHEN, CDR2 SYDVKM. This CDR3 comprises 14 residues. The V end lost 7 bases, the J end lost 1 base, and 11 bases lay between the germline ends. For the CDR3, the DNA is TGTGCCAGCATGGCGGGCGGATCTGGAAACACCATATATTTT. Translation gives CASMAGGSGNTIYF.

The chain has TRBV4-1 and TRBJ2-1, with D possibly TRBD1 on 5 matching bases. V shed 0 bases and J shed 7 bases, with 10 bases lying between them. CDR1 is MGHRA and CDR2 is YSYEKL in the germline V gene. The CDR3 totals 14 residues. The CDR3 DNA reads as TGCGCCAGCAGCCAAGACAGGGTGGGGAATGAGCAGTTCTTC. This encodes CASSQDRVGNEQFF.

This clone was observed a single time. Germline is not matched at one junction end, which may reflect a read error. The chain links TRBV20-1 to TRBJ1-5; no clear D gene. The length of the CDR3 is 8 residues. CDR1 is DFQATT, CDR2 SNEGSKA, per germline (reference sequence). The CDR3 spells CSPGPQHF. The DNA of the CDR3 is TGTTCCCCCGGGCCCCAGCATTTT.

The chain combines TRBV11-2 with TRBJ1-4; unclear D gene. The CDR3 has 13 residues. CDR1 is SGHAT, CDR2 FQNNGV, per germline. Deletions cut 3 bases from V and 8 bases from J, with 10 bases between. CDR3: CASSFRSPEKLFF. CDR3 coding DNA: TGTGCCAGCAGCTTTAGGTCACCAGAAAAACTGTTTTTT.

The genes are TRBV15 and TRBJ2-1; TRBD1 matches 12 bases. CDR1 is LNHNV and CDR2 is YYDKDF in the germline V gene (reference sequence). This CDR3 region has 15 residues. Germline trimming cut 3 bases from V and 9 bases from J; bases unmatched to any gene: 6. The CDR3 bases are TGTGCCACCAGCAGCAAGGGGGACAGGGGGCTTGAGCAGTTCTTC. This translates into CATSSKGDRGLEQFF. Filled out from reference TRBV15 and TRBJ2-1, the complete variable domain reads DAMVIQNPRYQVTQFGKPVTLSCSQTLNHNVMYWYQQKSSQAPKLLFHYYDKDFNNEADTPDNFQSRRPNTSFCFLDIRSPGLGDTAMYLCATSSKGDRGLEQFFGPGTRLTVL.

This chain connects TRBV28 to TRBJ1-6; 8 positions agree with TRBD1. The CDR3 contains 15 residues. CDR1 is MDHEN, CDR2 SYDVKM, per germline. J lost 5 bases, V lost 3 bases, and 3 bases had no gene match. CDR3 nucleotide sequence: TGTGCCAGCAGTTTGTTACAGGGGGATAATTCACCCCTCCACTTT. Translated, it gives CASSLLQGDNSPLHF.

With respect to this clone: This sample also contains other DNA sequences that code for the same CDR3. The chain is built from TRBV3-1 (or the pseudogene TRBV3-2) and TRBJ2-1; D gene uncertain. CDR3 size: 13 residues. CDR1 is LGHDT and CDR2 is YNNKEL in the germline V gene (reference sequence). Between the trimmed V and J ends, which lost 0 bases and 5 bases, there was a span of 5 bases. Here the CDR3 reads CASSQDPNNEQFF. The CDR3 DNA sequence: TGTGCCAGCAGCCAAGATCCGAACAATGAGCAGTTCTTC.

This clone was detected once. V usage is TRBV21-1 and J usage is TRBJ1-3. TRBV21-1 counts as a pseudogene. The CDR3 loop spans 14 amino acids. CDR3: CASSKETAGNTIYF. In nucleotides, the CDR3 is TGTGCCAGCAGCAAGGAGACCGCTGGAAACACCATATATTTT.

The V call is TRBV18, the J call TRBJ1-1; maybe TRBD1 (6 bases). CDR3 length: 15 residues. From germline, CDR1 is KGHSH and CDR2 LQKENI. The V gene lost 3 bases and the J gene lost 5 bases, with 16 bases spanning the gap. The CDR3 region has the DNA TGTGCCAGCTCACCTCGCGGGGGCATGGTGACTGAAGCTTTCTTT. This codes for CASSPRGGMVTEAFF.

The chain joins TRBV19 to TRBJ2-1, with TRBD1 matching 9 bases. Trimming at V came to 10 bases and at J to 5 bases, leaving 12 bases not matched to a gene. Germline-derived CDR1 and CDR2 are LNHDA and SQIVND (reference sequence). The CDR3 sequence is 15 residues long. CDR3 sequence (DNA): TGTGCCACTTCGAGGGGACAGGGTTTCCACAATGAGCAGTTCTTC. This sequence encodes CATSRGQGFHNEQFF.

Remarks on this clone: Sequence at one end of the junction differs from germline and may be a read error. The chain employs TRBV3-1 (or the pseudogene TRBV3-2) and TRBJ1-5, with 10 bases that match TRBD1. Germline-derived CDR1 and CDR2 are LGHDT and YNNKEL (reference sequence). The CDR3 is 15 amino acids. CDR3 nucleotide sequence: TGTGCCAGCAGCCAAGACGGACAGGGGGATCAACCCCAGCATTTT. This translates into CASSQDGQGDQPQHF.